The clone carrying this T cell receptor beta chain was seen ten or more times. This record belongs to a study of metastatic and nonmetastatic thyroid tumors. None of the patients had undergone any treatment ahead of thyroid surgery. TCRdb reassembled clones from the PCR reads with MiXCR. The sample carries approximately 25,000 clones, about 20% recorded once. The V gene lost 4 bases and the J gene lost 15 bases, with 15 bases spanning the gap. CDR1 and CDR2 from the germline V gene are KGHDR and SFDVKD. The CDR3 runs 12 residues. V usage is TRBV24-1 and J usage is TRBJ1-5, with D hard to call. This clonotype was obtained from a male donor with papillary thyroid cancer or a benign thyroid nodule (not recorded which). Some clones in this sample may be carry-over from other donors' samples. The sequencing input was blood. The CDR3 protein is CATSDQDALWHF. CDR3 bases: TGTGCCACCAGTGACCAGGACGCCCTGTGGCATTTT.